This T cell receptor (beta chain) was documented in a study of blood T cell repertoires in COVID-19. Assay used: immunoSEQ multiplex PCR; TCRdb lists only in-frame clones, some missing. The data hold 90,000 to 120,000 clones, with roughly nine tenths observed a single time. The V end lost 4 bases, the J end lost 9 bases, and 7 bases lay between the germline ends. Germline V lookup: CDR1 KGHSH, CDR2 LQKENI. The CDR3 is 12 amino acids. The sequencing input was peripheral blood. The chain couples TRBV18 to TRBJ1-6; D call uncertain. The origin of this receptor is a human donor in a cohort sampled during active COVID-19. The CDR3 loop reads CASSLPGSPLHF. In DNA, the CDR3 is TGTGCCAGCTCACTGCCGGGTTCACCCCTCCACTTT.